This TCR beta chain was sequenced during a study of cytomegalovirus exposure and HLA in healthy donors. PCR involved 60 Vbeta and 13 Jbeta primers. The repertoire was sequenced with immunoSEQ multiplex PCR; TCRdb's copy has only in-frame clones and lacks some. The table shows 120,000 or so clones, with over 60% occurring only once. The CDR3 length is 16 residues. Germline V lookup: CDR1 LNHNV, CDR2 YYDKDF (reference sequence). The V gene end was trimmed by 5 bases and the J gene end by 0 bases; junction bases not matched to a gene: 9. The receptor was derived from a young man in good health and CMV-seronegative. The material sequenced was PBMCs. The chain is built from TRBV15 and TRBJ2-7, with TRBD1 matching over 8 bases. CDR3 sequence reads: CATSVNPGGYSYEQYF. The CDR3 nucleotides read TGTGCCACCAGCGTTAACCCAGGGGGCTACTCCTACGAGCAGTACTTC.